These T cell receptor beta chains were read from a single sample in a study of T-cell memory formation after mild COVID-19. TCRdb analysed the 5' RACE reads with MiXCR anew, one entry per CDR3 protein. The data show a few hundred thousand distinct CDR3 sequences, over 13% seen once. Sequenced: PBMCs or a T cell subset sorted from them (not recorded which). Every receptor here comes from a young man who had mild COVID-19 (a few samples of this study predate the infection). Cell type and time point are not known. Each CDR3 is given without its conserved first and last residue. The order of the fields is V gene, CDR3 protein.

>TRBV4-1
ASSHPFEIYGYT
>TRBV6-5
ASSYSMTFGTEKQETQY
>TRBV25-1
ASSSHGYEQY
>TRBV7-6
ASSPSSLTGYT
>TRBV5-1
ASSNPAGGAETQY
>TRBV12-3/TRBV12-4
ASSLRLEQY
>TRBV6-1
ASNIRGPVNTGELF
>TRBV30
ACFALVHSRSNEQF
>TRBV3-1
ASSLRGPDTQY
>TRBV9
ASSVGGITEAF
>TRBV6-6
ASSDRSGIYGYT
>TRBV5-1
ASSLPAAGNSPLH
>TRBV5-1
ASSYRGADSYNEQF
>TRBV11-2
ASSLRYSGANVLT
>TRBV7-3
ASSLTGAAEQF
>TRBV7-3
ASSLLGGGTDTQY
>TRBV6-6
ASTSSPARGTDTQY
>TRBV4-1
ASSPPVLETQY
>TRBV5-1
ASTTGSTGANVLT
>TRBV15
ATSAGGPVGTQY
>TRBV13
ASSSKTSGGYNEQF
>TRBV4-1
ASSQVRLAGGDEQF
>TRBV5-6
ASSPRTGWNEQF
>TRBV30
AWSSGGQF
>TRBV29-1
SVEEGNEQF
>TRBV5-1
ASSLGRGGGYT
>TRBV6-5
ASSYGPGGSGNTIY
>TRBV29-1
STTGSEQF
>TRBV7-6
ASSSQRGTHTQY
>TRBV6-2/TRBV6-3
ASSYSTIYGYT
>TRBV7-9
ASSLLLAHEQF
>TRBV10-3
AISESGDGYT
>TRBV2
ASIGNSPLH
>TRBV18
ASSPRLTDYEQY
>TRBV18
ASSRESYEQY
>TRBV6-2/TRBV6-3
ASSYAVGRAF
>TRBV2
ASSAWQGGNEQF
>TRBV3-1
ASSQTTSGNEQF
>TRBV7-7
ASRQRVSTDTQY
>TRBV28
ASSLGGLDQPQH
>TRBV15
ATRLAGANTGELF